This T cell receptor (beta chain) emerged from a study of patients and donors after allogeneic stem cell transplantation. TCRdb redid the calling of the RT-PCR reads with MiXCR, one entry per CDR3 protein. The table includes about 400,000 distinct CDR3 sequences, roughly 17% detected once. The V and J ends lost 3 bases and 0 bases respectively, with 6 bases between them. This CDR3 spans 14 amino acids. This clonotype has ten or more counts. The TCR sequence derives from a human donor who was either an allogeneic HSCT recipient or a stem cell or donor lymphocyte infusion donor (not recorded which). It is not recorded whose cells these are; they may come from a transplant donor. Input material: blood, either unsorted or a sorted T cell fraction (not recorded which). The rearrangement joins TRBV12-3 or TRBV12-4 to TRBJ1-3; no firm D call. The CDR3 protein is CASSLTISGNTIYF. For the CDR3, the DNA is TGTGCCAGCAGTTTGACAATCTCTGGAAACACCATATATTTT.